The 13 T cell receptor beta chains below all came from one sample that was sequenced in a study of shared clonotypes between healthy human individuals. The method was immunoSEQ multiplex PCR; TCRdb's version includes in-frame clones alone and lacks a portion of them. The repertoire holds millions of clones, 85% to 95% seen once, with more than 0.1% in the top ten. Sequencing was performed on naive CD4+ T cells sorted from blood. Subset of the sample: CD45RA+ positively selected. The receptors derive from a man aged 18-30 years in good health.

The chain combines TRBV6-5 with TRBJ2-7; D uncertain. Trimming stripped 2 bases from V and 2 bases from J, with 10 bases between. This CDR3 is built from 14 residues. Germline V gene sequence: CDR1 MNHEY, CDR2 SVGAGI. CDR3 in DNA: TGTGCCAGCAGTTACGGGCAGTTCGCCTACGAGCAGTACTTC. Translation: CASSYGQFAYEQYF.

This rearrangement joins TRBV7-3 to TRBJ1-6; 9 bases align to TRBD1. From germline, CDR1 is SGHTA and CDR2 FQGTGA. CDR3 length: 14 amino acids. V lost 5 bases and J lost 9; bases outside the gene matches: 5. The CDR3 nucleotides read TGTGCCAGCAGCCGGGGACAGGGAGGTTCACCCCTCCACTTT. This encodes CASSRGQGGSPLHF.

The CDR3 DNA follows: TGCAGCGTTGAAGGCGGGGGCAGGGGGTCCGATGGCTACACCTTC. Encoded protein: CSVEGGGRGSDGYTF. The V call is TRBV29-1, the J call TRBJ1-2; 7 nucleotides line up with TRBD1. The V gene's germline CDR1 is SQVTM and CDR2 ANQGSEA. V trimming: 1 base; J trimming: 6 bases; junction bases outside the gene matches: 11. The CDR3 is 15 amino acids.

The CDR3 reads CASNDRPNNEQFF. The CDR3 coding sequence is TGTGCCAGTAACGACAGGCCGAACAATGAGCAGTTCTTC. This chain joins TRBV19 and TRBJ2-1; the D gene is possibly TRBD1 (6 bases). There are 13 residues in the CDR3. Germline-derived CDR1 and CDR2 are LNHDA and SQIVND (reference sequence). Deletions cut 7 bases from V and 5 bases from J, with 12 bases between.

Comments on this clone: The junction and the germline gene differ at one end; a read error may be behind it. The chain combines TRBV5-1 with TRBJ2-5, with D hard to call. Germline lookup yields CDR1 SGHRS and CDR2 YFSETQ. The CDR3 has 12 residues. The CDR3 spells CASRLAQETQYF. As DNA, the CDR3 is TGCGCCAGCAGATTGGCTCAGGAGACCCAGTACTTC.

The chain employs TRBV5-1 and TRBJ2-2, with 11 bases aligning to TRBD2. Looked up from germline, CDR1 is SGHRS and CDR2 is YFSETQ. The CDR3 runs to 17 residues. V lost 2 bases to trimming and J lost 2 bases; unmatched junction nucleotides: 5. This chain's CDR3 is CASSLPLAGVNTGELFF. The CDR3 nucleotides are TGCGCCAGCAGCTTACCACTAGCGGGAGTTAACACCGGGGAGCTGTTTTTT.

A remark on this clone: This specimen includes other DNA sequences encoding the same CDR3. This chain connects TRBV6-5 to TRBJ2-1, with TRBD2 matching over 7 bases. Losses at the gene ends were 6 bases for V and 2 bases for J; bases not matched to a gene: 1. The CDR3 spans 13 residues. Germline assignment: CDR1 MNHEY and CDR2 SVGAGI. The CDR3 nucleotides read TGTGCCAGCAGCCGGGGGGCCTACAATGAGCAGTTCTTC. Translation: CASSRGAYNEQFF.

The DNA of the CDR3 is TGTGCCTGGAGAAGACAGGGTCCGAACACTGAAGCTTTCTTT. It encodes CAWRRQGPNTEAFF. This chain uses TRBV30 with TRBJ1-1; 7 bases match TRBD1. V lost 3 bases and J lost 1; bases outside the gene matches: 5. CDR1 and CDR2 (germline): GTSNPN, SVGIG (reference sequence). This CDR3 is 14 amino acids long. The full variable domain, its missing parts supplied by reference TRBV30 and TRBJ1-1, is SQTIHQWPATLVQPVGSPLSLECTVEGTSNPNLYWYRQAAGRGLQLLFYSVGIGQISSEVPQNLSASRPQDRQFILSSKKLLLSDSGFYLCAWRRQGPNTEAFFGQGTRLTVV.

The chain joins TRBV19 to TRBJ2-4; maybe TRBD1 (6 bases). The CDR3 runs to 13 residues. Between the trimmed V and J ends, which lost 4 bases and 6 bases, there was a span of 10 bases. The germline gives CDR1 LNHDA, CDR2 SQIVND (reference sequence). The CDR3 DNA reads TGTGCCAGTAGTACCGGACAGAGAAACATTCAGTACTTC. Amino acids: CASSTGQRNIQYF.

The rearrangement uses TRBV5-3 and TRBJ1-2; 8 nucleotides agree with TRBD1. TRBV5-3 carries the ORF label, with uncertain function. With V trimmed by 4 bases and J by 4 bases, 6 bases remained unmatched. CDR3 size: 14 residues. The CDR3 DNA is TGTGCCAGAAGCGGCTCAGGGGGCCGCTATGGCTACACCTTC. It encodes CARSGSGGRYGYTF.

This clone was counted once. The chain links TRBV28 to TRBJ2-7, with 10 bases aligning to TRBD1. Germline trimming cut 5 bases from V and 7 bases from J; bases unmatched to any gene: 11. CDR3 size: 15 residues. Germline-derived CDR1 and CDR2 are MDHEN and SYDVKM. This CDR3 is CASSDGTGARGEQYF. DNA for the CDR3: TGTGCCAGCAGTGACGGGACAGGGGCCCGAGGAGAGCAGTACTTC.

This clone was found a few times. The sample carries other DNA sequences with the same CDR3. This rearrangement joins TRBV2 to TRBJ2-5; D ambiguous. Trimming pared 6 bases from V and 1 base from J, leaving 9 bases between. This CDR3 contains 13 residues. The V gene's germline CDR1 is SNHLY and CDR2 FYNNEI. CDR3 bases: TGTGCCAGCAGCGGACGGATCCAAGAGACCCAGTACTTC. Translation gives CASSGRIQETQYF.

The gene calls are TRBV6-5 and TRBJ2-3; possibly TRBD2 for D (5 bases). This CDR3 is 12 amino acids long. Deletions cut 6 bases from V and 6 bases from J, with 10 bases between. CDR1 and CDR2 from the germline V gene are MNHEY and SVGAGI. The CDR3 spells CASSRGPDTQYF. CDR3 nucleotides: TGTGCCAGCAGCCGGGGTCCGGATACGCAGTATTTT.